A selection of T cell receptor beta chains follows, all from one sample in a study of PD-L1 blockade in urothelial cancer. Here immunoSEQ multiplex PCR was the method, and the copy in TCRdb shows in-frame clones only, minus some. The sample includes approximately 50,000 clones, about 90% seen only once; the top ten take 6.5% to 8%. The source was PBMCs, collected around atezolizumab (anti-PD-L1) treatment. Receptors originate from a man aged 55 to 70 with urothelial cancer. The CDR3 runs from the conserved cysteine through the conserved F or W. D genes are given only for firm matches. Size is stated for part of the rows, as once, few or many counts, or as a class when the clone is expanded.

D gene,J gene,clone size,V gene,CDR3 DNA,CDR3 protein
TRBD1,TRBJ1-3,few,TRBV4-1,TGCGCCAGCAGCCAAGGGTGGGACAGCTCTGGAAACACCATATATTTT,CASSQGWDSSGNTIYF
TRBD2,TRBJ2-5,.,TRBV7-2,TGTGCCAGCAGCTTTACGGGGGGAGAGACCCAGTACTTC,CASSFTGGETQYF
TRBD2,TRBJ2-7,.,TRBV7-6,TGTGCCAGCAGCTTAGCAGCGGGGAAATCCTACGAGCAGTACTTC,CASSLAAGKSYEQYF
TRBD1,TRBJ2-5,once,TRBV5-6,TGTGCCAGCAGCAAGACAGGGGGGCGAGAGACCCAGTACTTC,CASSKTGGRETQYF
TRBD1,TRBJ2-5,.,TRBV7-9,TGTGCCAGCAGCGAGACAGGGTCAGAGACCCAGTACTTC,CASSETGSETQYF
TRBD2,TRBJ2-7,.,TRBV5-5,TGTGCCAGCACTCCCGGGACTACAATCTACGAGCAGTACTTC,CASTPGTTIYEQYF
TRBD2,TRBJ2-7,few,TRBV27,TGTGCCAGCAGTTATAGCGGGGAATACGAGCAGTACTTC,CASSYSGEYEQYF
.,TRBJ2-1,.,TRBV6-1,TGTGCCAGCAGTGAAAGTATTAGGGGCGACAATGAGCAGTTCTTC,CASSESIRGDNEQFF
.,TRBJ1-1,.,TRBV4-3,TGCGCCAGCAGCCAAGATCGAACGGGAAGGACTGAAGCTTTCTTT,CASSQDRTGRTEAFF
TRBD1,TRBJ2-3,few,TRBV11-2,TGTGCCAGCAGCAACAGGGGAACAGATACGCAGTATTTT,CASSNRGTDTQYF
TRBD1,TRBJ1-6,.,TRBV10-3,TGTGCCATCAGGCAGGGGGCGGATAATTCACCCCTCCACTTT,CAIRQGADNSPLHF